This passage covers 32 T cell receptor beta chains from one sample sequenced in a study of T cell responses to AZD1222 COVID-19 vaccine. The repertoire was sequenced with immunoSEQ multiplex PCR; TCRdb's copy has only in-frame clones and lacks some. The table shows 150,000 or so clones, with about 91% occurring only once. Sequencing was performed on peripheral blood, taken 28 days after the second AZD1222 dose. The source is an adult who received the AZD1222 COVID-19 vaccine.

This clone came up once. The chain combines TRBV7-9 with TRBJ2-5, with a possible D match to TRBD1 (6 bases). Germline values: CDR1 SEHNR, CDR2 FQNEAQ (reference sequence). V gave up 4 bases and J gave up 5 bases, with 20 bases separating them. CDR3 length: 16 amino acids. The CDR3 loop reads CASSSLDRLFVETQYF. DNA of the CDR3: TGTGCCAGCAGCTCCCTTGACAGGTTGTTCGTCGAGACCCAGTACTTC.

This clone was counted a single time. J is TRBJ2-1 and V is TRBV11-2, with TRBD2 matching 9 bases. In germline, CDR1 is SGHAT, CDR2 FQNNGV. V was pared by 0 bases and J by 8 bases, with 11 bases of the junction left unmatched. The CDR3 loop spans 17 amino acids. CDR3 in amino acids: CASSLDQRRGGRDEQFF. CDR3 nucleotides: TGTGCCAGCAGCTTAGATCAGAGGCGGGGGGGCCGCGATGAGCAGTTCTTC. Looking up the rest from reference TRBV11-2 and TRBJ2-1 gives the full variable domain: EAGVAQSPRYKIIEKRQSVAFWCNPISGHATLYWYQQILGQGPKLLIQFQNNGVVDDSQLPKDRFSAERLKGVDSTLKIQPAKLEDSAVYLCASSLDQRRGGRDEQFFGPGTRLTVL.

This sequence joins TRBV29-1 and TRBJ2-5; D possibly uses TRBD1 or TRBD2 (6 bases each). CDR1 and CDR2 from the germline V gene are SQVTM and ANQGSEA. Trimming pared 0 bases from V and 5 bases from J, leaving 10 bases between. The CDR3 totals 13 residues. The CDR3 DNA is TGCAGCGTTGAAGAAGGGGGGACGGAGACCCAGTACTTC. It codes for CSVEEGGTETQYF.

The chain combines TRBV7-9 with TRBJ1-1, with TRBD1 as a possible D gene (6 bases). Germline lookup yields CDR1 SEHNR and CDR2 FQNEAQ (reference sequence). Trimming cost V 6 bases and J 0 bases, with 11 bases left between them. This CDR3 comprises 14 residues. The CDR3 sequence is CASSLGGLNTEAFF. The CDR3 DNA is TGTGCCAGCAGTTTGGGGGGCCTGAACACTGAAGCTTTCTTT.

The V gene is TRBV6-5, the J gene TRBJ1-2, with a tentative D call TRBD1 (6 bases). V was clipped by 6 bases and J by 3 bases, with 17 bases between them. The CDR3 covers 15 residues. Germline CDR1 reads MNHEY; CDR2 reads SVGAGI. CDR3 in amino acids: CASSQQGLRDYGYTF. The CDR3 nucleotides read TGTGCCAGCAGCCAACAGGGACTTCGTGACTATGGCTACACCTTC.

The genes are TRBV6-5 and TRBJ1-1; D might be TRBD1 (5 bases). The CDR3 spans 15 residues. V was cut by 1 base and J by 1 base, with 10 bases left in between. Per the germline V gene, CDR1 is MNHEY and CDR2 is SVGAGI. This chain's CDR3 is CASSYWGGGNTEAFF. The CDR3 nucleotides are TGTGCCAGCAGTTACTGGGGTGGGGGGAACACTGAAGCTTTCTTT.

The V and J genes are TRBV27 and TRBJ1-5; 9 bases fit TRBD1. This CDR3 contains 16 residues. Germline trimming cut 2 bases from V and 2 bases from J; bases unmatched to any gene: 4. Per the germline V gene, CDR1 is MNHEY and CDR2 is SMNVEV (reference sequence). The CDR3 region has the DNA TGTGCCAGCAGTTTAGGGACAGGGTGGGGCAATCAGCCCCAGCATTTT. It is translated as CASSLGTGWGNQPQHF.

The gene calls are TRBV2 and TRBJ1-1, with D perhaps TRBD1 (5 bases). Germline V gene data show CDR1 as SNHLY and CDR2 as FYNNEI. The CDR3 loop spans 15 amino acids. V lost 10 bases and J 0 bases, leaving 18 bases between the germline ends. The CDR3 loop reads CAILRDFEMNTEAFF. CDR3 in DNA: TGTGCCATCCTCAGGGATTTTGAGATGAACACTGAAGCTTTCTTT.

The CDR3 bases are TGTGCCAGTAGCGACCCCGGACAGGGCGGCTCCTATAATTCACCCCTCCACTTT. Translating it yields CASSDPGQGGSYNSPLHF. V and J are TRBV19 and TRBJ1-6; TRBD1 agrees at 8 bases. The CDR3 loop spans 18 amino acids. Trimming took 6 bases from V and 0 from J; bases not matched to a gene: 10. The V gene's germline CDR1 is LNHDA and CDR2 SQIVND (reference sequence).

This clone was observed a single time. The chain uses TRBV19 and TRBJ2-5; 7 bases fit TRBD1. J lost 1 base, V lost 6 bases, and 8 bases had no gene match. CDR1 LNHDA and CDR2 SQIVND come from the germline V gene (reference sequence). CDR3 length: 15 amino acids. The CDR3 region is CASSPGTVTQETQYF. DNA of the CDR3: TGTGCCAGTAGCCCCGGGACAGTGACCCAAGAGACCCAGTACTTC. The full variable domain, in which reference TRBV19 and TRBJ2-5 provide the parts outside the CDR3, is DGGITQSPKYLFRKEGQNVTLSCEQNLNHDAMYWYRQDPGQGLRLIYYSQIVNDFQKGDIAEGYSVSREKKESFPLTVTSAQKNPTAFYLCASSPGTVTQETQYFGPGTRLLVL.

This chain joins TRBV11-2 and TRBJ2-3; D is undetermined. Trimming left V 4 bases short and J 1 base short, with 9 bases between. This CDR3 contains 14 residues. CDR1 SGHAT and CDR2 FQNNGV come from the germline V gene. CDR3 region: CASSWGMGTDTQYF. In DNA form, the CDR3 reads TGTGCCAGCAGCTGGGGTATGGGCACAGATACGCAGTATTTT.

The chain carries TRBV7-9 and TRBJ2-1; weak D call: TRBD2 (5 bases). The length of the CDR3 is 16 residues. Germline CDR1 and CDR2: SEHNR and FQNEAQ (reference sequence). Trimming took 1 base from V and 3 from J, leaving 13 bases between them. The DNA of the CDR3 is TGTGCCAGCAGCTTAGGGATGGCGGCGGGCTACAATGAGCAGTTCTTC. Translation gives CASSLGMAAGYNEQFF.

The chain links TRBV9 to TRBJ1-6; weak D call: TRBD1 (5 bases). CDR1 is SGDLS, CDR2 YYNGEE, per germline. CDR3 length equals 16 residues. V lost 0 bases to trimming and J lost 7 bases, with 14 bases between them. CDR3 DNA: TGTGCCAGCAGCGTAGGCGCAGGGCGGAGGAATTCACCCCTCCACTTT. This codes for CASSVGAGRRNSPLHF.

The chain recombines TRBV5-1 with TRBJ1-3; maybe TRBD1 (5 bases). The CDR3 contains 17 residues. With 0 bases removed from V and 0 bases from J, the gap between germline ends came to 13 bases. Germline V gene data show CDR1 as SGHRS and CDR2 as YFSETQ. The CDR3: CASSLGGQGVSGNTIYF. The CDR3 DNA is TGCGCCAGCAGCTTGGGGGGCCAGGGAGTCTCTGGAAACACCATATATTTT.

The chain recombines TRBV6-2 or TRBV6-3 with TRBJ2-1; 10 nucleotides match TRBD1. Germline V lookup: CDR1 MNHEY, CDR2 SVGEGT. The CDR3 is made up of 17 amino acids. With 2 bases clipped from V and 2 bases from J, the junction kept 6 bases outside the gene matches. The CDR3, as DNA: TGTGCCAGCAGTTACGGCATCGGGACAGGGGCCTACAATGAGCAGTTCTTC. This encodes CASSYGIGTGAYNEQFF.

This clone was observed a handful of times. CDR3 sequence reads: CASRHRDRDTEAFF. The DNA for the CDR3 is TGTGCCAGCAGGCACCGGGACAGGGACACTGAAGCTTTCTTT. This sequence joins TRBV27 and TRBJ1-1; TRBD1 aligns across 9 bases. J gave up 3 bases and V 6 bases, and 5 bases lay outside the gene matches. The CDR3 consists of 14 residues. Per germline, CDR1 MNHEY and CDR2 SMNVEV (reference sequence).

CDR3 sequence: CASSSYTDNSPLHF. The DNA for the CDR3 is TGTGCCAGCAGCTCCTATACCGATAATTCACCCCTCCACTTT. This chain connects TRBV3-1 (or the pseudogene TRBV3-2) to TRBJ1-6; D remains ambiguous. From germline, CDR1 is LGHDT and CDR2 YNNKEL (reference sequence). This CDR3 comprises 14 residues. Between the trimmed V and J ends, which lost 5 bases and 5 bases, there was a span of 10 bases.

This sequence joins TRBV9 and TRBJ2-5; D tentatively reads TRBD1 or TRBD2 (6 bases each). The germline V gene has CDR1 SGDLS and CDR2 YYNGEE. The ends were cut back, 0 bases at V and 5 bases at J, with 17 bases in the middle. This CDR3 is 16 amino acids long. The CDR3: CASSVEAGGTWETQYF. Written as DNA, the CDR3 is TGTGCCAGCAGCGTAGAGGCTGGAGGGACATGGGAGACCCAGTACTTC. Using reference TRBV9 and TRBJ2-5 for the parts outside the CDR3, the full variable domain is DSGVTQTPKHLITATGQRVTLRCSPRSGDLSVYWYQQSLDQGLQFLIQYYNGEERAKGNILERFSAQQFPDLHSELNLSSLELGDSALYFCASSVEAGGTWETQYFGPGTRLLVL.

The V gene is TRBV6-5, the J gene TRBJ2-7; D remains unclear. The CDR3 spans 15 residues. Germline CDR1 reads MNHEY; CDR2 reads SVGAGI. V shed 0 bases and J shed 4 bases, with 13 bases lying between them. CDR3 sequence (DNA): TGTGCCAGCAGTTACTCGAACGCCTATGCGTACGAGCAGTACTTC. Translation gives CASSYSNAYAYEQYF.

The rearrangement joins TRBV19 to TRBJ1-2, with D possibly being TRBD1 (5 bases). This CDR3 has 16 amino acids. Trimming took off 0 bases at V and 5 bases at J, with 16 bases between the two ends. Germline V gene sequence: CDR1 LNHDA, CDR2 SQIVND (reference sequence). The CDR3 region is CASSIDLWRGWYGYTF. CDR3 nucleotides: TGTGCCAGTAGTATAGATCTTTGGAGGGGATGGTATGGCTACACCTTC. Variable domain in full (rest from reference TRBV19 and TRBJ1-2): DGGITQSPKYLFRKEGQNVTLSCEQNLNHDAMYWYRQDPGQGLRLIYYSQIVNDFQKGDIAEGYSVSREKKESFPLTVTSAQKNPTAFYLCASSIDLWRGWYGYTFGSGTRLTVV.

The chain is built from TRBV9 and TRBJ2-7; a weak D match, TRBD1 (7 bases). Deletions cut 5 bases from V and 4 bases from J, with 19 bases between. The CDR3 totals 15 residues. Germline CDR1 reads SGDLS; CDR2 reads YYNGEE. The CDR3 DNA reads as TGTGCCAGCAGGGGCAGGGGGGCAGGGAGGTACGAGCAGTACTTC. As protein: CASRGRGAGRYEQYF.

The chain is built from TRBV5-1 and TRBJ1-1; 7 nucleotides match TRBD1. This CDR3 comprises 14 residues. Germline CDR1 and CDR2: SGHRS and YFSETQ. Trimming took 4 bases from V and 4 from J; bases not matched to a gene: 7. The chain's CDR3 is CASSRNTGVTEAFF. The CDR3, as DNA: TGCGCCAGCAGCAGAAACACAGGGGTCACTGAAGCTTTCTTT.

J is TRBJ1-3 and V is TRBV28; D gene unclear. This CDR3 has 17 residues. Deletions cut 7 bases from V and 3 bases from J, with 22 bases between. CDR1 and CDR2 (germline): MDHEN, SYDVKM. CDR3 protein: CASTPSIAGLGGNTIYF. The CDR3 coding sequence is TGTGCCAGCACCCCCTCGATCGCCGGCCTTGGTGGAAACACCATATATTTT.

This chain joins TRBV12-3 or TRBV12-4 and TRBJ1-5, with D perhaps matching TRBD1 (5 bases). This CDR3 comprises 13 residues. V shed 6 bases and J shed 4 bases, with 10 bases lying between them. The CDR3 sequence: CASRGGLNQPQHF. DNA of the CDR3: TGTGCCAGCAGGGGGGGATTGAATCAGCCCCAGCATTTT.

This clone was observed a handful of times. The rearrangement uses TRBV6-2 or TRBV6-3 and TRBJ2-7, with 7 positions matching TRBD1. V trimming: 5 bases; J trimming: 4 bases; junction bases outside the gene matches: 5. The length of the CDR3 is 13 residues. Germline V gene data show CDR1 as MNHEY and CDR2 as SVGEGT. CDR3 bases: TGTGCCAGCAGTGGAGACAGGGTATACGAGCAGTACTTC. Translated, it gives CASSGDRVYEQYF.

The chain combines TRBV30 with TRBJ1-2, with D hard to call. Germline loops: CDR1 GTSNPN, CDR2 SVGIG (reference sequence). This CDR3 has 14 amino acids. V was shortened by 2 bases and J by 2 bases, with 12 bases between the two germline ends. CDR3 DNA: TGTGCCTGGAGTCGGCGGATTTCCAACTATGGCTACACCTTC. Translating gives CAWSRRISNYGYTF. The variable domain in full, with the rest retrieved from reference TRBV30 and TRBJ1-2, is SQTIHQWPATLVQPVGSPLSLECTVEGTSNPNLYWYRQAAGRGLQLLFYSVGIGQISSEVPQNLSASRPQDRQFILSSKKLLLSDSGFYLCAWSRRISNYGYTFGSGTRLTVV.

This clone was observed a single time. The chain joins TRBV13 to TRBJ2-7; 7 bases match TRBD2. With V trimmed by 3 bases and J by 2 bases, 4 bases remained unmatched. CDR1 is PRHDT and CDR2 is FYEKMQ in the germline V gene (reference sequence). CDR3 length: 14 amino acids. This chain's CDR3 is CASSFGRETYEQYF. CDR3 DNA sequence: TGTGCCAGCAGCTTCGGGCGGGAGACCTACGAGCAGTACTTC.

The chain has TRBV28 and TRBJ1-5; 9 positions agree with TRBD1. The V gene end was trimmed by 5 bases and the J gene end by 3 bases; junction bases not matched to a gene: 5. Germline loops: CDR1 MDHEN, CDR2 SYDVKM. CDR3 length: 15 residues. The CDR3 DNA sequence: TGTGCCAGCAGTATGGGACAGGGAGCCAATCAGCCCCAGCATTTT. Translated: CASSMGQGANQPQHF.

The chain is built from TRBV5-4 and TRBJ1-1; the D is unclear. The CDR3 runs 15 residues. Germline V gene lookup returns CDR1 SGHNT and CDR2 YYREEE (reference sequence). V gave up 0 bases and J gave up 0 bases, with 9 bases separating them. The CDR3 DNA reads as TGTGCCAGCAGCTTGGAGCGGGTAATGAACACTGAAGCTTTCTTT. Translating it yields CASSLERVMNTEAFF.

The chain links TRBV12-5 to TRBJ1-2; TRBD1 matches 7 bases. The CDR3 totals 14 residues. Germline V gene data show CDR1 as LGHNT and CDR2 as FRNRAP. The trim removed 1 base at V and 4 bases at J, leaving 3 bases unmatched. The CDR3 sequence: CASGLAGTAYGYTF. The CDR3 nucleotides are TGTGCTAGTGGTTTGGCCGGGACAGCCTATGGCTACACCTTC.

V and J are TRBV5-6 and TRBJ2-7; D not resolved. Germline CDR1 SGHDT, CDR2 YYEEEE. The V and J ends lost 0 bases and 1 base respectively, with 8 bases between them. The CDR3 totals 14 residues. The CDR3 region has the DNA TGTGCCAGCAGCTTGGGACTGGGGTCCTACGAGCAGTACTTC. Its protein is CASSLGLGSYEQYF.

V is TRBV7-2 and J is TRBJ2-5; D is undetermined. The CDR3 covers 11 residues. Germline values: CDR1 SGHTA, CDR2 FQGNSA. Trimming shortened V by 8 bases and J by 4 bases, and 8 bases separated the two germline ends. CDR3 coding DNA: TGTGCCAGCGTCCGTTCAGAGACCCAGTACTTC. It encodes CASVRSETQYF.